Below, one TCR beta chain is given with its context. As yet, its antigen is unknown. This entry comes from a study of cytomegalovirus exposure and HLA in healthy donors. Across the whole study: A prior analysis found fewer than 120 million unique TCR beta sequences from 170 million or so T cells.

Findings of the study overall: It was 150 to 200 TCR beta chains that were listed as cytomegalovirus-associated. Some V segments, TRBV6-2 and TRBV6-3 among them, were indistinguishable and were therefore excluded. The authors later found HLA-associated TCR beta chains more clonally expanded than equally common others.

Trimming removed 3 bases at V and 1 base at J, with 10 bases between. This CDR3 is built from 15 residues. From germline, CDR1 is ENHRY and CDR2 SYGVKD. The PCR was carried out with 60 Vbeta primers and 13 Jbeta primers. TCRdb keeps only in-frame clones here, not all; method: immunoSEQ multiplex PCR. The repertoire consists of 150,000 to 200,000 clones, with approximately 80% occurring once and the leading ten covering about 1.1%. The chain couples TRBV10-3 to TRBJ1-5; tentatively, D is TRBD1 (5 bases). This receptor was obtained from a woman between 35 and 50 years old in good health and CMV-seronegative. Specimen: PBMCs. CDR3 DNA: TGTGCCATCAGTGACGGGGGGAGAAGCAATCAGCCCCAGCATTTT. It specifies CAISDGGRSNQPQHF.